One sample yielded the 18 T cell receptor beta chains listed below, sequenced in a study of identical twins. TCRdb itself ran the 5' RACE reads through MiXCR, one entry per CDR3 protein. The data contain about 730,000 distinct CDR3 sequences, around 21% of them singletons. This same sample was also taken into another study, of T cells expressing NK-cell markers.

Sequencing input: PBMCs. The receptors were gathered from a woman between 18 and 29 years old in good health.

Only a few counts were recorded for this clonotype. V is TRBV10-3 and J is TRBJ2-1; 8 bases are shared with TRBD2. Looked up from germline, CDR1 is ENHRY and CDR2 is SYGVKD. The ends lost 3 bases at V and 5 bases at J; junction bases unmatched: 6. The CDR3 loop spans 15 amino acids. The CDR3 sequence is CAISDVRGGNNEQFF. The CDR3 DNA is TGTGCCATCAGTGATGTCCGCGGGGGGAACAATGAGCAGTTCTTC.

J is TRBJ2-1 and V is TRBV5-1, with 7 bases matching TRBD1. The CDR3 length is 16 residues. The trim removed 0 bases at V and 4 bases at J, leaving 7 bases unmatched. Germline V gene data show CDR1 as SGHRS and CDR2 as YFSETQ. The DNA for the CDR3 is TGCGCCAGCAGCTTGGTTGGGACAGCAACTTACAATGAGCAGTTCTTC. It encodes CASSLVGTATYNEQFF.

CDR3: CASSLGAGTGYNEQFF. The CDR3 region has the DNA TGCGCCAGCAGCTTGGGGGCGGGGACAGGGTACAATGAGCAGTTCTTC. The chain couples TRBV5-1 to TRBJ2-1; 9 positions match TRBD1. The CDR3 has 16 residues. The germline V gene encodes CDR1 SGHRS and CDR2 YFSETQ. Unmatched junction bases numbered 5, after V lost 0 bases and J lost 4 bases.

V is TRBV5-1 and J is TRBJ2-7; possible D gene TRBD2, 6 bases. CDR1 is SGHRS, CDR2 YFSETQ, per germline. V shed 4 bases and J shed 0 bases, with 17 bases lying between them. This CDR3 has 16 amino acids. The CDR3 nucleotides read TGCGCCAGCAGCATCGGGCTTAGCGGATCCTCCTACGAGCAGTACTTC. It encodes CASSIGLSGSSYEQYF.

This clonotype was found a few times. The CDR3 sequence: CSAWGGQGFVQPQHF. In DNA form, the CDR3 reads TGCAGTGCCTGGGGCGGACAGGGGTTCGTTCAGCCCCAGCATTTT. The chain employs TRBV20-1 and TRBJ1-5, with 9 nucleotides matching TRBD1. Losses at the gene ends were 6 bases for V and 6 bases for J; bases not matched to a gene: 12. CDR3 length: 15 amino acids. Germline assignment: CDR1 DFQATT and CDR2 SNEGSKA (reference sequence).

This clonotype was detected ten times or more. The CDR3 nucleotides are TGCAGCGTTGGGCCCGCTCGGGGAAACACCATATATTTT. Amino acid sequence: CSVGPARGNTIYF. The chain uses TRBV29-1 and TRBJ1-3; D remains unclear. This CDR3 region has 13 residues. Germline V gene lookup returns CDR1 SQVTM and CDR2 ANQGSEA. Between the trimmed V and J ends, which lost 4 bases and 4 bases, there was a span of 11 bases. The full variable domain, in which reference TRBV29-1 and TRBJ1-3 provide the parts outside the CDR3, is SAVISQKPSRDICQRGTSLTIQCQVDSQVTMMFWYRQQPGQSLTLIATANQGSEATYESGFVIDKFPISRPNLTFSTLTVSNMSPEDSSIYLCSVGPARGNTIYFGEGSWLTVV.

The chain carries TRBV29-1 and TRBJ1-2, with D unresolved. Per germline, CDR1 SQVTM and CDR2 ANQGSEA. Trimming took 7 bases from V and 0 from J, leaving 12 bases between them. The CDR3 is 13 amino acids. The CDR3 DNA follows: TGCAGCGACTTGAATGGGGCTAACTATGGCTACACCTTC. Translated, it gives CSDLNGANYGYTF.

V usage is TRBV12-3 or TRBV12-4 and J usage is TRBJ2-2, with a weak D call TRBD1 (5 bases). The V end was cut by 5 bases, the J end by 6 bases, with 16 bases between. This CDR3 spans 15 amino acids. Written as DNA, the CDR3 is TGTGCCAGCAGTCCCACCAGGGTGGTGGCCGGGGAGCTGTTTTTT. Translation: CASSPTRVVAGELFF.

This clonotype has only a few counts. The chain employs TRBV12-3 or TRBV12-4 and TRBJ2-1, with 7 bases lining up with TRBD2. The CDR3 covers 14 residues. Trimming cost V 3 bases and J 9 bases; bases outside gene matches: 8. CDR3: CASSFIGLGGEQFF. Written as DNA, the CDR3 is TGTGCCAGCAGTTTTATCGGACTAGGCGGTGAGCAGTTCTTC.

This clonotype has just a few counts. V is TRBV2 and J is TRBJ1-5; a possible D gene is TRBD1 (5 bases). Trimming stripped 7 bases from V and 2 bases from J, with 15 bases between. The CDR3 consists of 15 residues. The germline V gene encodes CDR1 SNHLY and CDR2 FYNNEI. The CDR3 region is CASKEGAQGNQPQHF. The DNA of the CDR3 is TGTGCCAGCAAGGAAGGAGCACAGGGCAATCAGCCCCAGCATTTT.

The V and J genes are TRBV5-6 and TRBJ1-1, with a possible D match to TRBD1 (5 bases). V was clipped by 4 bases and J by 5 bases, with 18 bases between them. This CDR3 is built from 15 residues. Germline V CDR1 and CDR2: SGHDT, YYEEEE. DNA of the CDR3: TGTGCCAGCAGCCGGGGACCCGTAGGGATAACTGAAGCTTTCTTT. Its protein is CASSRGPVGITEAFF.

J is TRBJ2-2 and V is TRBV29-1; D is uncertain. Looked up from germline, CDR1 is SQVTM and CDR2 is ANQGSEA. This CDR3 region has 13 residues. V shed 3 bases and J shed 2 bases, with 7 bases lying between them. In nucleotides, the CDR3 is TGCAGCGTTGACCGGGCCAACACCGGGGAGCTGTTTTTT. Translation: CSVDRANTGELFF.

V is TRBV12-3 or TRBV12-4 and J is TRBJ1-2; a possible D gene is TRBD1 (6 bases). V dropped 6 bases and J dropped 4 bases, with 12 bases sitting between them. The CDR3 runs 13 residues. The CDR3 spells CASSLQGIYGYTF. CDR3 coding DNA: TGTGCCAGCAGCTTACAGGGAATCTATGGCTACACCTTC.

This clonotype was recorded a few times. The V gene is TRBV6-5, the J gene TRBJ1-2; D not certain. Looked up from germline, CDR1 is MNHEY and CDR2 is SVGAGI. Trimming removed 2 bases from V and 4 bases from J, with 11 bases in between. CDR3 length: 14 amino acids. CDR3 sequence reads: CASSYGVVGYGYTF. In DNA form, the CDR3 reads TGTGCCAGCAGTTACGGGGTAGTGGGCTATGGCTACACCTTC.

This clonotype was counted between two and nine times. The V gene is TRBV24-1, the J gene TRBJ2-3; TRBD1 aligns across 8 bases. Losses at the gene ends were 8 bases for V and 2 bases for J; bases not matched to a gene: 11. The CDR3 sequence is 16 residues long. The germline gives CDR1 KGHDR, CDR2 SFDVKD. The CDR3: CATTKGQGAITDTQYF. The CDR3 nucleotides are TGTGCCACCACCAAGGGGCAGGGGGCGATCACAGATACGCAGTATTTT.

This clonotype was detected only a few times. The rearrangement uses TRBV20-1 and TRBJ2-3; D is perhaps TRBD2 (5 bases). Germline lookup yields CDR1 DFQATT and CDR2 SNEGSKA (reference sequence). The CDR3 has 13 amino acids. V was pared by 1 base and J by 2 bases, with 7 bases between. The CDR3 sequence: CSARGGPTDTQYF. The CDR3 DNA sequence: TGCAGTGCTAGAGGCGGGCCCACAGATACGCAGTATTTT.

CDR3 nucleotide sequence: TGCAGTGCTAGAGAGTTTTCTAACTATGGCTACACCTTC. This gives the protein CSAREFSNYGYTF. The chain links TRBV20-1 to TRBJ1-2; D unclear. CDR3 length: 13 residues. V dropped 0 bases and J dropped 0 bases, with 5 bases sitting between them. Germline CDR1 reads DFQATT; CDR2 reads SNEGSKA (reference sequence).

There are a few counts of this clonotype. J is TRBJ2-5 and V is TRBV3-1; 10 nucleotides align to TRBD1. The CDR3 has 15 amino acids. The germline gives CDR1 LGHDT, CDR2 YNNKEL (reference sequence). Germline trimming cut 2 bases from V and 1 base from J; bases unmatched to any gene: 1. The CDR3, as DNA: TGTGCCAGCAGCCAATGGACAGGGGGCCAAGAGACCCAGTACTTC. Protein product: CASSQWTGGQETQYF.